This T cell receptor (beta chain) derives from a study of early T cells in non-severe SARS-CoV-2 infection. Across the study: RNA in bulk from unsorted whole blood was sequenced, and chains were unpaired.

The TCR library protocol was used to attach unique molecular identifiers. These identifiers were attached to individual cDNA molecules. TCRdb re-analysed the 5' RACE reads in MiXCR, keeping a single row per CDR3 protein. The sample has around 60,000 distinct CDR3 sequences; around 20% are singletons. Study-wide findings and caveats: Database matching using VDJdb favored anti-spike CD8 responses, with private and CD4 specificities left missing.

V shed 5 bases and J shed 8 bases, with 13 bases lying between them. The CDR3 loop spans 13 amino acids. Per the germline V gene, CDR1 is SEHNR and CDR2 is FQNEAQ (reference sequence). On this clonotype itself: Its antigen is not known.

The sample in question was whole blood, obtained at baseline. The clonotype was recovered from an adult who was a healthcare worker with PCR-confirmed SARS-CoV-2 infection or an uninfected control (not recorded which). V gene TRBV7-9 combines with J gene TRBJ2-1; possibly TRBD1 or TRBD2 for D (5 bases each). The chain's CDR3 is CASSPPLGDEQFF. The DNA of the CDR3 is TGTGCCAGCAGCCCACCCCTGGGGGATGAGCAGTTCTTC.